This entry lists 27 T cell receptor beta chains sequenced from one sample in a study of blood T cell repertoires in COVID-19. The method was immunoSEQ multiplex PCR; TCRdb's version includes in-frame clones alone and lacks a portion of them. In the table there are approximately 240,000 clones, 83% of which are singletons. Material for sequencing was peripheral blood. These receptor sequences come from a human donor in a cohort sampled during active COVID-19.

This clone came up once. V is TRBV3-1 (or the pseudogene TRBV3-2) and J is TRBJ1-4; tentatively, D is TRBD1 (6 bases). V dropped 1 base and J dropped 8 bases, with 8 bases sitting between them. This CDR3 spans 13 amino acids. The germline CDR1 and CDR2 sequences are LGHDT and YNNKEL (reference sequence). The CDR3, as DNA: TGTGCCAGCAGCCAAGGACAGGCGGAAAAACTGTTTTTT. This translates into CASSQGQAEKLFF.

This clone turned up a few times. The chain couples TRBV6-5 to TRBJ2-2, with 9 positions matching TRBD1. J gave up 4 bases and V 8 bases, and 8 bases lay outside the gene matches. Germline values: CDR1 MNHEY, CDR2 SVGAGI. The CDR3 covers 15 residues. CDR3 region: CASFTGGGSTGELFF. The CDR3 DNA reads TGTGCCAGCTTCACAGGGGGCGGTTCCACCGGGGAGCTGTTTTTT.

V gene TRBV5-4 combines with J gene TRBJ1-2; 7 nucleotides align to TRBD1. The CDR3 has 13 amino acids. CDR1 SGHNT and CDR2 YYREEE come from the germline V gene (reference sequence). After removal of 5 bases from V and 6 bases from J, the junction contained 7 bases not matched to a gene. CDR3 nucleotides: TGTGCCAGCAGTCTCCGCGGGACAGATGGCTACACCTTC. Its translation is CASSLRGTDGYTF. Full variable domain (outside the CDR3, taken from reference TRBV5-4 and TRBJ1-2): ETGVTQSPTHLIKTRGQQVTLRCSSQSGHNTVSWYQQALGQGPQFIFQYYREEENGRGNFPPRFSGLQFPNYSSELNVNALELDDSALYLCASSLRGTDGYTFGSGTRLTVV.

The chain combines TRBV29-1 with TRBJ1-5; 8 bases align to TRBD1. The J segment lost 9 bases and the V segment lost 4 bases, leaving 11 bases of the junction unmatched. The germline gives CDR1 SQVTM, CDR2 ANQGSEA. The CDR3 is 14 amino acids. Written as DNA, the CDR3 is TGCAGCGTTGGGACCGGACAGGGAACCGGGCCCCAGCATTTT. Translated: CSVGTGQGTGPQHF.

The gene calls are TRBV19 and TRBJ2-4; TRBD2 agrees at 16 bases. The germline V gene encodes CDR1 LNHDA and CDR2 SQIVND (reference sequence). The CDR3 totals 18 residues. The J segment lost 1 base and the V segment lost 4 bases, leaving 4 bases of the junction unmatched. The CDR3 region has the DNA TGTGCCAGTAGTAGGGGACTAGCGGGAGGGATGGCCAAAAACATTCAGTACTTC. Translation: CASSRGLAGGMAKNIQYF. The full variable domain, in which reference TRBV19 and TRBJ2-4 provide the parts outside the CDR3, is DGGITQSPKYLFRKEGQNVTLSCEQNLNHDAMYWYRQDPGQGLRLIYYSQIVNDFQKGDIAEGYSVSREKKESFPLTVTSAQKNPTAFYLCASSRGLAGGMAKNIQYFGAGTRLSVL.

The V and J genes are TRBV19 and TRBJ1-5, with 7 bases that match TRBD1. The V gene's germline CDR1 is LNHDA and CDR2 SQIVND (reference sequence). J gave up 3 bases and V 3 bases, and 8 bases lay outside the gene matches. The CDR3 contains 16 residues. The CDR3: CASSMESRGLNQPQHF. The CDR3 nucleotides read TGTGCCAGTAGTATGGAGTCTAGGGGGCTCAATCAGCCCCAGCATTTT. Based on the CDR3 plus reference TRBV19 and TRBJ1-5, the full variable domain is DGGITQSPKYLFRKEGQNVTLSCEQNLNHDAMYWYRQDPGQGLRLIYYSQIVNDFQKGDIAEGYSVSREKKESFPLTVTSAQKNPTAFYLCASSMESRGLNQPQHFGDGTRLSIL.

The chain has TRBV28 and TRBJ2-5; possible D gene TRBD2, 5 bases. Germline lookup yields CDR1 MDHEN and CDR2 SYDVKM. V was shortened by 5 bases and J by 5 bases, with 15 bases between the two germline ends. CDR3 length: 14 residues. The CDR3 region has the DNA TGTGCCAGCAGTCAAGAAGGAGGTGGGGAGACCCAGTACTTC. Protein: CASSQEGGGETQYF.

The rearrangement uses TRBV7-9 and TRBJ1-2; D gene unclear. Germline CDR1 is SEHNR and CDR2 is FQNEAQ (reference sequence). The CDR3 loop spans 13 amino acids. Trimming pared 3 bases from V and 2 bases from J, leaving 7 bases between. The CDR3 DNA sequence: TGTGCCAGCAGCTTTGGGCCAAACTATGGCTACACCTTC. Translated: CASSFGPNYGYTF.

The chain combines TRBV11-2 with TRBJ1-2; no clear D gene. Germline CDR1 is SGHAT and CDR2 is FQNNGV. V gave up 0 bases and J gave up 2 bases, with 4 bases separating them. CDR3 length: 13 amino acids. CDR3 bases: TGTGCCAGCAGCTTAGAGGCCAACTATGGCTACACCTTC. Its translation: CASSLEANYGYTF.

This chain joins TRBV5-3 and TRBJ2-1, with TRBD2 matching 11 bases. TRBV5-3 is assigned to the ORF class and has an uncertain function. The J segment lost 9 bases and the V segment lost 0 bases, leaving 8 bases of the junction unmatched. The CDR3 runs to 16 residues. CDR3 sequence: CARSLVVAGGPGEQFF. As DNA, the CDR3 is TGTGCCAGAAGCTTGGTAGTAGCGGGAGGGCCAGGTGAGCAGTTCTTC.

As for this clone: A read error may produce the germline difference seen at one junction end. CDR3 in amino acids: CASSFIIAGESF. DNA for the CDR3: TGTGCCAGCAGTTTTATAATAGCGGGAGAGTCCTTC. V usage is TRBV27 and J usage is TRBJ2-7; 9 nucleotides line up with TRBD2. Germline V lookup: CDR1 MNHEY, CDR2 SMNVEV (reference sequence). The CDR3 covers 12 residues.

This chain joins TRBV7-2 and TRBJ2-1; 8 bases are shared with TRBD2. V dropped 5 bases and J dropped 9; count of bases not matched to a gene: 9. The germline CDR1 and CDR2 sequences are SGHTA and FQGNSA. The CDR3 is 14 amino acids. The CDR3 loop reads CASSPRTSYGEQFF. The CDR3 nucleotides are TGTGCCAGCAGCCCGCGGACTAGCTATGGTGAGCAGTTCTTC.

CDR3 DNA sequence: TGTGCCAGCAGTGAGACTAGCGGGAGGGACGAGCAGTACTTC. It translates to CASSETSGRDEQYF. V usage is TRBV28 and J usage is TRBJ2-7; 14 positions agree with TRBD2. The V gene end was trimmed by 5 bases and the J gene end by 5 bases; junction bases not matched to a gene: 2. The germline V gene encodes CDR1 MDHEN and CDR2 SYDVKM. The CDR3 sequence is 14 residues long.

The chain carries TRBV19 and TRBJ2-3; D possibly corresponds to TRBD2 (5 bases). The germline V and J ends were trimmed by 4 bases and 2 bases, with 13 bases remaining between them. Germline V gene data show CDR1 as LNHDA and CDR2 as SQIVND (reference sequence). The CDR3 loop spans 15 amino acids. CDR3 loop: CASSNRRGTTDTQYF. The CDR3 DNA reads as TGTGCCAGTAGTAACCGACGGGGAACCACAGATACGCAGTATTTT.

The CDR3 region has the DNA TGTGCCAGCTCCGTAGGGGGATGGAACACTGAAGCTTTCTTT. It codes for CASSVGGWNTEAFF. This chain uses TRBV18 with TRBJ1-1; D perhaps matches TRBD1 (6 bases). This CDR3 has 14 residues. The V gene lost 6 bases and the J gene lost 1 base, with 12 bases spanning the gap. Germline lookup yields CDR1 KGHSH and CDR2 LQKENI.

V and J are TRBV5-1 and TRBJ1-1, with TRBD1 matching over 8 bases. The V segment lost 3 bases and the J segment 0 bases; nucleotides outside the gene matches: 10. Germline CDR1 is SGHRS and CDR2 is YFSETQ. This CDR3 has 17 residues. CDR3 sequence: CASSWDWTGFLNTEAFF. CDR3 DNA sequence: TGCGCCAGCAGCTGGGACTGGACAGGGTTTCTGAACACTGAAGCTTTCTTT.

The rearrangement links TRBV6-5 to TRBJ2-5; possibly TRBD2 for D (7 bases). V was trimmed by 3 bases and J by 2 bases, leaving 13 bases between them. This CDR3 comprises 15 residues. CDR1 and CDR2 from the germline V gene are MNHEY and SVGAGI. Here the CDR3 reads CASSYLRGGQETQYF. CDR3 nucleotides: TGTGCCAGCAGTTATTTAAGGGGGGGGCAAGAGACCCAGTACTTC.

The CDR3: CASSPGQETQYF. DNA for the CDR3: TGTGCCAGCAGCCCGGGGCAAGAGACCCAGTACTTC. The gene calls are TRBV2 and TRBJ2-5; D may be TRBD2 (5 bases). Trimming pared 6 bases from V and 2 bases from J, leaving 7 bases between. In germline, CDR1 is SNHLY, CDR2 FYNNEI. This CDR3 has 12 amino acids.

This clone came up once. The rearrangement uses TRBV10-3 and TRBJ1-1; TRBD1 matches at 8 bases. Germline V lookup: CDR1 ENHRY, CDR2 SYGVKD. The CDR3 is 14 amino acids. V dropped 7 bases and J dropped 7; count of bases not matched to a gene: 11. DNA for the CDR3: TGTGCCATCACCTCCGGGACAGGCGGAAATGAAGCTTTCTTT. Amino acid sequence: CAITSGTGGNEAFF.

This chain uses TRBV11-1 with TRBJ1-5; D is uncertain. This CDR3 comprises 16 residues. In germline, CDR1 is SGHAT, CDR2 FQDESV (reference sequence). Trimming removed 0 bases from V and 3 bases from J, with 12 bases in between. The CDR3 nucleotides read TGTGCCAGCAGCTTAGCGTCCGGGATCGACAATCAGCCCCAGCATTTT. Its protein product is CASSLASGIDNQPQHF.

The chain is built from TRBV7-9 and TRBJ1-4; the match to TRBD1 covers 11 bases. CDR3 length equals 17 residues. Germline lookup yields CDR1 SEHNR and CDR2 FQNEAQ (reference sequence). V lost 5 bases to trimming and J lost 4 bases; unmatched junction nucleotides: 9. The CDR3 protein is CASSPGQGAGGNEKLFF. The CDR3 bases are TGTGCCAGCAGCCCCGGACAGGGGGCGGGGGGTAATGAAAAACTGTTTTTT. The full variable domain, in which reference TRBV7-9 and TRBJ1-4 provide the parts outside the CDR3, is DTGVSQNPRHKITKRGQNVTFRCDPISEHNRLYWYRQTLGQGPEFLTYFQNEAQLEKSRLLSDRFSAERPKGSFSTLEIQRTEQGDSAMYLCASSPGQGAGGNEKLFFGSGTQLSVL.

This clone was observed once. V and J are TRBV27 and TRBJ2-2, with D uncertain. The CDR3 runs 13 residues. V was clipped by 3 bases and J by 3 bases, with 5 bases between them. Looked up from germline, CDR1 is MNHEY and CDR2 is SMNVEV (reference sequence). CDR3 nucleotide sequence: TGTGCCAGCAGTTTCCAGTACACCGGGGAGCTGTTTTTT. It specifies CASSFQYTGELFF.

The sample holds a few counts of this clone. The CDR3 spells CATSNLQGNEQFF. The CDR3 DNA reads TGTGCCACCTCGAACTTACAGGGGAATGAGCAGTTCTTC. V and J are TRBV27 and TRBJ2-1; the match to TRBD1 covers 7 bases. Trimming cost V 10 bases and J 7 bases; bases outside gene matches: 10. The CDR3 is 13 residues long. The germline CDR1 and CDR2 sequences are MNHEY and SMNVEV (reference sequence).

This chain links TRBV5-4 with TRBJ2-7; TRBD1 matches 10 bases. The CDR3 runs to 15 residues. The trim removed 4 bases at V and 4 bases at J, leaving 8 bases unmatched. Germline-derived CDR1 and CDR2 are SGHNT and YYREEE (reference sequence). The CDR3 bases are TGTGCCAGCAGCCGGGCCGGGACAGGGGTTTACGAGCAGTACTTC. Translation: CASSRAGTGVYEQYF.

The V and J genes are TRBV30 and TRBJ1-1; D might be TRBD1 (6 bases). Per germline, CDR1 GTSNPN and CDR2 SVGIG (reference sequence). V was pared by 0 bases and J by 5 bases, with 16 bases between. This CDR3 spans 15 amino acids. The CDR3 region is CAWSVRGRGWTEAFF. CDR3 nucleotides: TGTGCCTGGAGTGTACGGGGAAGGGGGTGGACTGAAGCTTTCTTT.

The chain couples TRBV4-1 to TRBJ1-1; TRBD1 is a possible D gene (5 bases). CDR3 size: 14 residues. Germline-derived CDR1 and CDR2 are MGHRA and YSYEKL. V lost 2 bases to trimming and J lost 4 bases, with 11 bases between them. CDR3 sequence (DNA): TGCGCCAGCAGCCAACTTCAGGGTGTCACTGAAGCTTTCTTT. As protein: CASSQLQGVTEAFF.

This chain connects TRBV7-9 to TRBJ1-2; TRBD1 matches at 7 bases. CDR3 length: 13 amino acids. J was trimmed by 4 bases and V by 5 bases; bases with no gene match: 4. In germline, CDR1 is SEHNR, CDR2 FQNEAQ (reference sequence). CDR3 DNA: TGTGCCAGCAGCCCAGGGGGGTTCTATGGCTACACCTTC. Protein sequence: CASSPGGFYGYTF.